The TCR beta chain described here comes from a study of PD-1 blockade in classical Hodgkin lymphoma (dated by TCRdb to the early 2020s). With regard to the full study: Nivolumab dosing was 3 mg/kg intravenously every 2 weeks, continuing until either disease progression or unacceptable toxicity. The study used CyTOF and TCR beta sequencing to define a peripheral blood immune signature of response to PD-1 blockade in classical Hodgkin lymphoma.

What this sample's time point label stands for: cycle 1 day 1 (C1D1), immediately before nivolumab initiation. All trial patients had relapsed after autologous stem cell transplantation, with cohorts A, B and C differing in prior brentuximab vedotin exposure. The trial cohort was composed of over 50 patients with relapsed/refractory classical Hodgkin lymphoma, for whom complete response, partial response or progressive disease was recorded as best overall response. Trial patients were treated with single-agent nivolumab in the multi-cohort phase II CheckMate 205 trial. An independent review committee assessed best overall response by applying the 2007 International Working Group response criteria. Trial PBMCs were collected just before the start of nivolumab (C1D1) and during therapy at cycle 2 day 1 and cycle 4 day 1. Peripheral blood was collected in 8 mL Vacutainer Cell Preparation Tubes, from which PBMCs were isolated by centrifugation and then cryopreserved.

Genomic DNA was isolated using the Qiagen DNeasy kit from unsorted PBMCs as well as from negatively selected CD4+ and CD8+ fractions. TCR beta CDR3 regions were amplified by immunoSEQ multiplex PCR using primers annealing to V and J segments. A synthetic immune receptor repertoire was used to minimize amplification bias, and remaining bias was computationally removed after sequencing. For the original study's pipeline: Custom Python scripts were used to quantify repertoire diversity as the Shannon entropy index. Unsorted, CD4+ and CD8+ repertoires were analyzed separately, except in combined analyses where CD4+ and CD8+ sequences were merged in silico. A clone counted as expanded when the clone's frequency after treatment rose at least 2-fold relative to C1D1, and clones undetected at baseline were given a pseudocount of 0.5. Singleton clones were defined as clones with 0 or 1 copy at C1D1, and non-singleton clones were defined as clones with 2 or more copies. Clones expanded in unsorted samples were labelled as CD4+, CD8+ or unknown by matching protein sequences in sorted samples from the same patient. Wilcoxon tests on paired samples were used to test changes in diversity from C1D1 to C4D1. Held by TCRdb, this immuneACCESS table contains in-frame sequences only and omits some clones. Under half of the omission traces to an unresolved V gene where checked; the cause of the rest is unknown. That table supplies the V and J calls and clone size; D and trimming were determined from the DNA. The sample table shows around 40,000 clones, and 78% are seen once. Around an eighth of the sample belongs to the ten largest clones.

On this clone: Its antigen is not yet known. One base away there is no much larger clone; base qualities are not given.

Trimming takes 5 bases from V and 0 bases from J, and the germline ends sit 13 bases apart. From its cysteine to its phenylalanine, the CDR3 spans 16 amino acids. The DNA shown is the 48-base CDR3, in frame from base 1. For CDR1 and CDR2, the germline V gene lists LGHNA and YSLEER. The paper as a whole reports these results and caveats: Trial patients with a complete response had baseline diversity similar to that of newly diagnosed patients, while partial responders and progressors had significantly lower diversity. By C4D1, a significant rise was seen in CD4+ TCR diversity but not in CD8+ TCR diversity (p=0.0027 vs p=0.16), and the rise was most apparent among complete responders (p=0.02). The study was limited to a single clinical trial cohort, and causes of repertoire differences, possibly disease activity or prior therapy, remained undefined. Lower diversity was observed in patients in whom nivolumab was started less than 1 year after ASCT, and these patients were excluded from later analyses so that confounding by immune reconstitution would be avoided. Baseline TCR diversity was reported to be lower in newly diagnosed patients than in healthy donors, and even lower in relapsed/refractory patients.

The sequencing used peripheral blood mononuclear cells (PBMCs), collected at baseline. The chain was built from TRBV4-3 and TRBJ1-4; the D gene is possibly TRBD1, with 6 bases matching. This TCR came from a human donor with classical Hodgkin lymphoma. The DNA is as follows: TGCGCCAGCAGCACCTTCAGGGGAGCAACTAATGAAAAACTGTTTTTT. It translates to CASSTFRGATNEKLFF.